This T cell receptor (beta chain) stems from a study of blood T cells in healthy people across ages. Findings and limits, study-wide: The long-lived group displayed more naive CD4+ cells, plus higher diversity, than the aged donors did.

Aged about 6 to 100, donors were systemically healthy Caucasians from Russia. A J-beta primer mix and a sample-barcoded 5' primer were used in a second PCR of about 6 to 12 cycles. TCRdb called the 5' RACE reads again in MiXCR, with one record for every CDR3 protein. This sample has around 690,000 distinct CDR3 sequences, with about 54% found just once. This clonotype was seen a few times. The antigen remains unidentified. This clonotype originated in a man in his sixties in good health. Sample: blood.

The CDR3 is CASSLWLQETQYF. The CDR3 nucleotides are TGTGCCAGCAGCTTATGGCTCCAAGAGACCCAGTACTTC. The chain joins TRBV11-2 to TRBJ2-5; no reliable D call. This CDR3 contains 13 residues. Trimming took 2 bases from V and 1 from J, leaving 5 bases between them. Germline V CDR1 and CDR2: SGHAT, FQNNGV.